One T cell receptor (beta chain) is described in this entry. Its specificity is not known. This sample was taken from a study of T cell responses to AZD1222 COVID-19 vaccine. Germline V gene data show CDR1 as SEHNR and CDR2 as FQNEAQ (reference sequence). V was clipped by 5 bases and J by 4 bases, with 12 bases between them. The CDR3 runs 14 residues. Study-wide points: Regions left unmutated in variants are reportedly the target of nearly half of spike-specific TCRs. Every sample of the repertoires postdated the peak T cell response. Increased Spike-specific TCR breadth and depth were observed after two AZD1222 doses. Vaccine-associated CD4 TCRs ranged over spike, dominating at 160-218 and 743-854.

Using immunoSEQ multiplex PCR, the repertoire was profiled, and TCRdb retains in-frame clones only, with some absent. The table lists about 140,000 clones, around nine tenths of them singletons. The sequence came from an adult who received the AZD1222 COVID-19 vaccine. The sequenced sample was peripheral blood, obtained 28 days after the second AZD1222 dose. The V gene is TRBV7-9, the J gene TRBJ1-3; D not resolved. The CDR3 sequence: CASSPVEGGNTIYF. CDR3 sequence (DNA): TGTGCCAGCAGCCCCGTAGAAGGAGGAAACACCATATATTTT.